This T cell receptor (beta chain) was sequenced during a study of OX40 agonist ivuxolimab in advanced cancers. Study-wide findings and caveats: The study did not work out the antigen specificity of the expanded peripheral T cells.

This clone was detected once. The antigen remains undetermined. The V gene's germline CDR1 is SNHLY and CDR2 FYNNEI. After removal of 8 bases from V and 6 bases from J, the junction contained 19 bases not matched to a gene. CDR3 size: 17 residues. Here immunoSEQ multiplex PCR was the method, and the copy in TCRdb shows in-frame clones only, minus some. This table holds around 39,000 clones, 80% to 90% found once. The TCR was taken from an adult with an advanced solid tumor such as melanoma, head and neck, liver or kidney cancer. Sequences were derived from CD4+ or CD8+ T cells sorted from blood, sampled in a trial of the OX40 agonist ivuxolimab. The rearrangement links TRBV2 to TRBJ2-7; 10 bases agree with TRBD2. The CDR3 region is CASFLPRGTSAVGEQYF. The CDR3 region has the DNA TGTGCCAGCTTTTTGCCCAGAGGGACTAGCGCAGTCGGCGAGCAGTACTTC.